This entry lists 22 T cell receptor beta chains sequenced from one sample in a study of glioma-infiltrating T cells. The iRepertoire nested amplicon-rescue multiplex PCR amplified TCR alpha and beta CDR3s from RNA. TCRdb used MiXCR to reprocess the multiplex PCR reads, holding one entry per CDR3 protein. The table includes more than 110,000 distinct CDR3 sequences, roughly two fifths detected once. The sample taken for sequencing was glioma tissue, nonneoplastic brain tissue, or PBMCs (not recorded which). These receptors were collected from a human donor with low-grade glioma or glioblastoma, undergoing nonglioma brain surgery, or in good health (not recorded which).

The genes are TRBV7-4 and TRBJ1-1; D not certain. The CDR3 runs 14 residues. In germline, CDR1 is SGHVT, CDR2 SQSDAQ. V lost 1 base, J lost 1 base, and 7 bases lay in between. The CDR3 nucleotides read TGTGCCAGCAGCTTAGACGCAGGGAACACTGAAGCTTTCTTT. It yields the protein CASSLDAGNTEAFF. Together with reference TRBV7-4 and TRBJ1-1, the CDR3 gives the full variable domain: GAGVSQSPRYKVAKRGRDVALRCDSISGHVTLYWYRQTLGQGSEVLTYSQSDAQRDKSGRPSGRFSAERPERSVSTLKIQRTEQGDSAVYLCASSLDAGNTEAFFGQGTRLTVV.

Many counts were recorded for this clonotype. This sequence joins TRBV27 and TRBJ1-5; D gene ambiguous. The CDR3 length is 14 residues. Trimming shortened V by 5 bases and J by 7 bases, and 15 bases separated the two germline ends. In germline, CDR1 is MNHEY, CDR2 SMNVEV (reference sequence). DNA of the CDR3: TGTGCCAGCAGTCTCGGAGGAGGGTGGCAGCCCCAGCATTTT. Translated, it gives CASSLGGGWQPQHF.

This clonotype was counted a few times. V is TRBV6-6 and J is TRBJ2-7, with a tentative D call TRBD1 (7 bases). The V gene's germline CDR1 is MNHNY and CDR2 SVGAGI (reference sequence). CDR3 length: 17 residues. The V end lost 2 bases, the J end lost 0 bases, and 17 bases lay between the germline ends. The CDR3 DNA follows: TGTGCCAGCAGTTACGGGGCAGGGGGGACCCTCTCCTACGAGCAGTACTTC. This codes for CASSYGAGGTLSYEQYF.

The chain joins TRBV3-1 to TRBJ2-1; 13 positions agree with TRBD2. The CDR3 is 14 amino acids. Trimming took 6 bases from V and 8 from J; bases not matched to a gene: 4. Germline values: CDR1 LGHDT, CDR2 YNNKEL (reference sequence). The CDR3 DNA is TGTGCCAGCAGAACTAGCGGGAGGGCCTATGAGCAGTTCTTC. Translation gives CASRTSGRAYEQFF.

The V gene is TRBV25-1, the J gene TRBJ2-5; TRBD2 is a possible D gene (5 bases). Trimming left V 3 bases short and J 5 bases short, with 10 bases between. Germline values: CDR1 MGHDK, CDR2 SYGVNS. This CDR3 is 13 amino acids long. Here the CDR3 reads CASSDGVSETQYF. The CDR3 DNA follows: TGTGCCAGCAGTGACGGGGTATCCGAGACCCAGTACTTC.

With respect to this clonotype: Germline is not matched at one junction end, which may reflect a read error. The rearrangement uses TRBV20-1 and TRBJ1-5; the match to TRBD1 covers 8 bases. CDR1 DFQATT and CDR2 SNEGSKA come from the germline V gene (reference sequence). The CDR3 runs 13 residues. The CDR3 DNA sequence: TGCAGTGCTAGCCGGACAGGGAATCAGCCCAAGCATTTT. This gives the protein CSASRTGNQPKHF.

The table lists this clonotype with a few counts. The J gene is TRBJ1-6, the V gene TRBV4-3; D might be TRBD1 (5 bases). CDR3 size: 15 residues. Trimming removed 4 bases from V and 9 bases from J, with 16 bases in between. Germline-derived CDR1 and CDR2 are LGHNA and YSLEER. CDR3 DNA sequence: TGCGCCAGCAGCCGAGACAGTAACTTCGGTTCACCCCTCCACTTT. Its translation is CASSRDSNFGSPLHF.

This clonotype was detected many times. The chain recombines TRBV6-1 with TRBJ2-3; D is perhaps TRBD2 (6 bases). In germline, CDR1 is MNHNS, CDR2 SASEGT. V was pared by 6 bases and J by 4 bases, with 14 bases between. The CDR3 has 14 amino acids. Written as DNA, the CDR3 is TGTGCCAGCAGAAGAAGCCGGGGGTCAGATACGCAGTATTTT. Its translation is CASRRSRGSDTQYF.

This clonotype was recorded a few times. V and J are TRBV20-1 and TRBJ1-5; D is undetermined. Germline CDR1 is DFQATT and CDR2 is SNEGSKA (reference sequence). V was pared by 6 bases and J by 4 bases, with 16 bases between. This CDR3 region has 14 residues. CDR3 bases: TGCAGTGCCACCCCGGGCGGCCCGAATCAGCCCCAGCATTTT. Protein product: CSATPGGPNQPQHF.

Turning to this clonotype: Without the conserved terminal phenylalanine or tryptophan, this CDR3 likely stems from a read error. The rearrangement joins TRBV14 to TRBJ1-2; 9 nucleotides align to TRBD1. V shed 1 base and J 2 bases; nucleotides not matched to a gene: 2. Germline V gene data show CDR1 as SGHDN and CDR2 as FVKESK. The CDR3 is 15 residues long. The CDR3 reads CASSQGTGENYGYTL. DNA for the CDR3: TGTGCCAGCAGCCAAGGGACAGGGGAAAACTATGGCTACACCCTC.

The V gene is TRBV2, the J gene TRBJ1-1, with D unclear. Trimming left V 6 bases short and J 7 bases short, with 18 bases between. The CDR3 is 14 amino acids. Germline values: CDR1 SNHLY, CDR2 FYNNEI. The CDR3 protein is CASSAPTKVGEAFF. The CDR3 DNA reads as TGTGCCAGCAGCGCCCCGACAAAGGTGGGTGAAGCTTTCTTT.

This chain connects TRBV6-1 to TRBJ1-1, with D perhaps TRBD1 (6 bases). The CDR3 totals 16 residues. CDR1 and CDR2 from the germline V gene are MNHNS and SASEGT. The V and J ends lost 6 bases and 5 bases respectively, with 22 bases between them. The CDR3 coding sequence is TGTGCCAGCAGGAAGACAGGACGCTCTCCGGGGACTGAAGCTTTCTTT. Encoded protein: CASRKTGRSPGTEAFF.

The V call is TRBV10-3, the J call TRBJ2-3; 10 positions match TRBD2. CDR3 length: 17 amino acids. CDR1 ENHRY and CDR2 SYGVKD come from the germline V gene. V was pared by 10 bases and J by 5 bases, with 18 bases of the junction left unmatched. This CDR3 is CATQITYLAGAGDTQYF. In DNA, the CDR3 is TGTGCCACCCAAATAACATACCTAGCGGGAGCTGGAGATACGCAGTATTTT.

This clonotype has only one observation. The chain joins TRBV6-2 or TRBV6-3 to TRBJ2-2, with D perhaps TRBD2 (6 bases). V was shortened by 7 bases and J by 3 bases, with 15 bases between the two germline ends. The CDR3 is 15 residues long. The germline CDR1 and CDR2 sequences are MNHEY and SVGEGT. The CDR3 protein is CASNPTGTDTGELFF. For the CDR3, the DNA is TGTGCCAGCAATCCTACCGGGACTGACACCGGGGAGCTGTTTTTT.

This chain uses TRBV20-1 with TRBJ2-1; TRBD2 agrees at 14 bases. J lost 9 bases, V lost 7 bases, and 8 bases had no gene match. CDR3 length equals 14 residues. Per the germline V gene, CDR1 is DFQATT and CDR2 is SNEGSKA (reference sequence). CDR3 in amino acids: CSGDKGLAGAEQFF. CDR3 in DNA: TGCAGTGGGGACAAGGGACTAGCGGGGGCTGAGCAGTTCTTC.

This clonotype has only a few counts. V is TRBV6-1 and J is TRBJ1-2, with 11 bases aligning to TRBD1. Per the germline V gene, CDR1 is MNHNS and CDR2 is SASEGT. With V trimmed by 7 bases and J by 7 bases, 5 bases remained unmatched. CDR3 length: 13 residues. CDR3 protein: CASTMGQGGGYTF. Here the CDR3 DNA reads TGTGCCAGCACGATGGGACAGGGGGGTGGCTACACCTTC.

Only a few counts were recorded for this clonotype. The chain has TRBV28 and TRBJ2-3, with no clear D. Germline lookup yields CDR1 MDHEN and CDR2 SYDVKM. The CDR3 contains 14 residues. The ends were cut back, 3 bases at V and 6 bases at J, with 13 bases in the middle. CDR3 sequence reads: CASSFDPLLDTQYF. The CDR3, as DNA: TGTGCCAGCAGTTTCGATCCTCTTCTTGATACGCAGTATTTT.

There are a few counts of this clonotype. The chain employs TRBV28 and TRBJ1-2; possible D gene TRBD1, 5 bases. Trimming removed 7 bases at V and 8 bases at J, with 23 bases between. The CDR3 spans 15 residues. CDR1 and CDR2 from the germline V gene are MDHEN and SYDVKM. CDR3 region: CASIPWGGRLRGYTF. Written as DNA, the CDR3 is TGTGCCAGCATCCCTTGGGGGGGACGGCTGAGAGGCTACACCTTC.

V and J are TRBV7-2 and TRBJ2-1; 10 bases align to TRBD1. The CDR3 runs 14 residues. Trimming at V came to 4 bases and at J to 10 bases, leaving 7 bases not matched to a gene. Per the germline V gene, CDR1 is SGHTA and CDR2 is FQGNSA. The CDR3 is CASSSPGQGNEQFF. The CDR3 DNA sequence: TGTGCCAGCAGCTCCCCGGGACAGGGGAACGAGCAGTTCTTC.

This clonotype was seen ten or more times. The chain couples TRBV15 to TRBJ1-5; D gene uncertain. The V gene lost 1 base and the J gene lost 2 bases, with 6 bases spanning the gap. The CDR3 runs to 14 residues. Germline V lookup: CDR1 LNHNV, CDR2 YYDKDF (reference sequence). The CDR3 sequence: CATSRVGRNQPQHF. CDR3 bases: TGTGCCACCAGCAGAGTTGGACGCAATCAGCCCCAGCATTTT.

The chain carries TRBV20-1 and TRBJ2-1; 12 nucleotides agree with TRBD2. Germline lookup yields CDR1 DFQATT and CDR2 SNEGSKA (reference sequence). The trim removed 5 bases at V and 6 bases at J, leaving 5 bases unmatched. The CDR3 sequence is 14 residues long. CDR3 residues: CSALAGGRLNEQFF. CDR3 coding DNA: TGCAGTGCTCTAGCGGGGGGGCGGCTCAATGAGCAGTTCTTC.

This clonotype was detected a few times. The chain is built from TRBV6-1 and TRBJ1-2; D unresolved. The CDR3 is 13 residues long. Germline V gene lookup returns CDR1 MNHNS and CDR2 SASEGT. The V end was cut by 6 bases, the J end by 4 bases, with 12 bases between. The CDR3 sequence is CASRDGRGYGYTF. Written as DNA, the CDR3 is TGTGCCAGCAGAGACGGACGGGGCTATGGCTACACCTTC.